The clone carrying this T cell receptor beta chain was observed a single time. Its antigen is undetermined. Germline assignment: CDR1 SGHRS and CDR2 YFSETQ. Deletions cut 2 bases from V and 4 bases from J, with 12 bases between. The CDR3 covers 14 residues. Each CDR3 protein is one row after TCRdb ran MiXCR on the reads. Here the sample spans roughly 310,000 distinct CDR3 sequences, roughly a sixth being singletons. The data originate from a study of T cell repertoires in cytomegalovirus infection. General study findings and limits: The response measured ex vivo was dominated by TCR beta clonotypes (HLA-C-restricted and CMV-specific).

The source of this sequence is a human donor in good health (CMV status not recorded). Some clones in this sample may be carry-over from other donors' samples. The material sequenced was PBMCs. The V gene is TRBV5-1, the J gene TRBJ1-1, with D maybe TRBD1 (6 bases). The CDR3 protein is CASSLGQSFTEAFF. In DNA, the CDR3 is TGCGCCAGCAGCTTAGGACAGAGTTTCACTGAAGCTTTCTTT.